The 16 T cell receptor beta chains reported below all come from one sample, sequenced in a study of CDR3 diversity in severe acne. In TCRdb, the PCR reads were re-called with MiXCR into one record per CDR3 protein. There are around 83,000 distinct CDR3 sequences in the sample; under 55% occur only once, and around a tenth lies in the top ten. Sequencing was done on a sample of blood. All receptors derive from a male donor with severe acne vulgaris.

This clonotype has at least ten counts. The CDR3 sequence: CASSLMGGLHEQYF. Here the CDR3 DNA reads TGTGCCAGCAGCTTGATGGGGGGGTTACACGAGCAGTACTTC. The chain has TRBV5-4 and TRBJ2-7; TRBD2 agrees at 7 bases. Germline V gives CDR1 SGHNT, CDR2 YYREEE (reference sequence). V dropped 1 base and J dropped 5; count of bases not matched to a gene: 6. There are 14 residues in the CDR3.

This clonotype was seen many times. This chain uses TRBV2 with TRBJ1-1; D ambiguous. In germline, CDR1 is SNHLY, CDR2 FYNNEI. The CDR3 has 14 residues. Between the trimmed V and J ends, which lost 8 bases and 0 bases, there was a span of 13 bases. The CDR3 DNA reads TGTGCCAGCGCCTACCTAACAGTGAACACTGAAGCTTTCTTT. This codes for CASAYLTVNTEAFF.

This rearrangement joins TRBV29-1 to TRBJ2-7, with 9 positions matching TRBD2. Germline trimming cut 3 bases from V and 4 bases from J; bases unmatched to any gene: 7. Germline V gives CDR1 SQVTM, CDR2 ANQGSEA. The CDR3 is 14 residues long. The CDR3 spells CSVDGGRARYEQYF. The CDR3 DNA reads TGCAGCGTTGATGGCGGGAGGGCCAGGTACGAGCAGTACTTC.

This chain uses TRBV6-6 with TRBJ1-2; a possible D gene is TRBD1 (5 bases). Germline CDR1 is MNHNY and CDR2 is SVGAGI (reference sequence). V dropped 0 bases and J dropped 4 bases, with 12 bases sitting between them. This CDR3 spans 15 amino acids. The CDR3 DNA is TGTGCCAGCAGTTACTCAGGGGCCTCTTCCTATGGCTACACCTTC. Amino acids: CASSYSGASSYGYTF.

This clonotype occurred many times. This chain uses TRBV7-2 with TRBJ1-5, with 7 nucleotides matching TRBD1. Trimming at V came to 1 base and at J to 6 bases, leaving 0 bases not matched to a gene. The CDR3 loop spans 13 amino acids. The germline gives CDR1 SGHTA, CDR2 FQGNSA. In nucleotides, the CDR3 is TGTGCCAGCAGCTTAGGACAGGGTCAGCCCCAGCATTTT. Translated, it gives CASSLGQGQPQHF. The full variable domain, with the rest looked up from reference TRBV7-2 and TRBJ1-5, is GAGVSQSPSNKVTEKGKDVELRCDPISGHTALYWYRQSLGQGLEFLIYFQGNSAPDKSGLPSDRFSAERTGGSVSTLTIQRTQQEDSAVYLCASSLGQGQPQHFGDGTRLSIL.

To note about this clonotype: A read error may be the cause here, since a much bigger clone is one base away. This rearrangement joins TRBV5-1 to TRBJ1-4; D is possibly TRBD1 (6 bases). This CDR3 region has 16 residues. Germline loops: CDR1 SGHRS, CDR2 YFSETQ. The CDR3 sequence: CASTSRPGHGNEELFF. CDR3 coding DNA: TGCGCCAGCACCTCTCGACCGGGACACGGGAATGAAGAACTGTTTTTT.

The J gene is TRBJ2-1, the V gene TRBV29-1; TRBD1 might be the D (6 bases). Germline loops: CDR1 SQVTM, CDR2 ANQGSEA. The V end lost 3 bases, the J end lost 10 bases, and 13 bases lay between the germline ends. The CDR3 totals 12 residues. The CDR3 coding sequence is TGCAGCGTTGATGTAGGGGGAGTGGAGCAGTTCTTC. Translating gives CSVDVGGVEQFF.

The chain uses TRBV24-1 and TRBJ2-7, with D unclear. Germline-derived CDR1 and CDR2 are KGHDR and SFDVKD. V lost 0 bases to trimming and J lost 6 bases, with 8 bases between them. CDR3 length: 13 residues. The CDR3 spells CATSDLLGSEQYF. CDR3 coding DNA: TGTGCCACCAGTGATTTGTTGGGGTCCGAGCAGTACTTC.

Comment on this clonotype: The junction and the germline gene differ at one end; a read error may be behind it. The chain has TRBV15 and TRBJ1-1; D call uncertain. The CDR3 runs 15 residues. The germline CDR1 and CDR2 sequences are LNHNV and YYDKDF (reference sequence). The CDR3 nucleotides read TGTGCCACCAGCAGAGGGAGGGAAAGTCGGACTGAAGCTTTATTT. Protein: CATSRGRESRTEALF. The whole variable domain, filled in from reference TRBV15 and TRBJ1-1, reads DAMVIQNPRYQVTQFGKPVTLSCSQTLNHNVMYWYQQKSSQAPKLLFHYYDKDFNNEADTPDNFQSRRPNTSFCFLDIRSPGLGDTAMYLCATSRGRESRTEALFGQGTRLTVV.

This sequence joins TRBV29-1 and TRBJ2-2; 8 positions match TRBD1. With 1 base clipped from V and 4 bases from J, the junction kept 5 bases outside the gene matches. Germline-derived CDR1 and CDR2 are SQVTM and ANQGSEA. The CDR3 is made up of 15 amino acids. In DNA form, the CDR3 reads TGCAGCGTTGAAGCACAGGGGGTAGGCACCGGGGAGCTGTTTTTT. Protein product: CSVEAQGVGTGELFF.

The chain carries TRBV28 and TRBJ1-2, with 9 nucleotides matching TRBD1. Germline V CDR1 and CDR2: MDHEN, SYDVKM. The CDR3 spans 15 residues. The J segment lost 1 base and the V segment lost 4 bases, leaving 4 bases of the junction unmatched. This CDR3 is CASSSTGGVNYGYTF. Here the CDR3 DNA reads TGTGCCAGCAGTTCGACAGGGGGTGTTAACTATGGCTACACCTTC.

The table lists this clonotype with a few counts. V gene TRBV7-6 combines with J gene TRBJ1-1; D unresolved. The germline gives CDR1 SGHVS, CDR2 FNYEAQ. The CDR3 extends over 12 amino acids. Deletions cut 7 bases from V and 8 bases from J, with 14 bases between. The CDR3 loop reads CASTVGGWEAFF. CDR3 DNA: TGTGCCAGCACCGTAGGAGGCTGGGAAGCTTTCTTT.

This chain joins TRBV10-3 and TRBJ2-7; 9 nucleotides line up with TRBD1. CDR1 is ENHRY and CDR2 is SYGVKD in the germline V gene. This CDR3 comprises 13 residues. Trimming cost V 8 bases and J 1 base; bases outside gene matches: 3. CDR3 in DNA: TGTGCCATCGGGACAGGGCCTTCCTACGAGCAGTACTTC. This gives the protein CAIGTGPSYEQYF.

Notes on this clonotype: A much larger clone sits a single nucleotide away, making a read error possible. The chain is built from TRBV6-5 and TRBJ2-1; tentatively, D is TRBD2 (6 bases). The CDR3 sequence is 11 residues long. Looked up from germline, CDR1 is MNHEY and CDR2 is SVGAGI. CDR3 DNA: TGTGCCAGCTTTTCGGGGGATGAGCGGTTCTTC. Its translation: CASFSGDERFF.

This clonotype was picked up a small number of times. V gene TRBV20-1 combines with J gene TRBJ2-5; 11 bases are a match to TRBD2. The V gene's germline CDR1 is DFQATT and CDR2 SNEGSKA (reference sequence). This CDR3 is 15 amino acids long. J was trimmed by 7 bases and V by 6 bases; bases with no gene match: 13. CDR3 protein: CSAHGLAGALGTQYF. In nucleotides, the CDR3 is TGCAGTGCCCACGGACTAGCGGGCGCATTGGGGACCCAGTACTTC.

This sequence joins TRBV7-2 and TRBJ2-3; a weak D match, TRBD1 (6 bases). V shed 2 bases and J shed 2 bases, with 14 bases lying between them. The CDR3 is 16 residues long. CDR1 is SGHTA and CDR2 is FQGNSA in the germline V gene. CDR3 region: CASSLNRVENTDTQYF. The CDR3 DNA reads as TGTGCCAGCAGCTTAAACAGGGTAGAGAACACAGATACGCAGTATTTT.